One sample yielded the 17 T cell receptor beta chains listed below, sequenced in a study of resident and recirculating memory T cells in vitiligo. Using immunoSEQ multiplex PCR, the repertoire was profiled, and TCRdb retains in-frame clones only, with some absent. The sample yields roughly 40,000 clones, about nine tenths seen once. The sequenced sample consisted of blood. These receptors came from a male donor with vitiligo.

CDR3 residues: CASISFQEQFF. The CDR3 nucleotides are TGTGCCAGCATATCATTTCAGGAGCAGTTCTTC. V gene TRBV6-5 combines with J gene TRBJ2-1; the D is unclear. Germline CDR1 MNHEY, CDR2 SVGAGI. The CDR3 has 11 residues. Trimming shortened V by 7 bases and J by 10 bases, and 11 bases separated the two germline ends.

The chain is built from TRBV7-6 and TRBJ2-3, with TRBD2 identical over 8 bases. The CDR3 length is 17 residues. The germline V gene encodes CDR1 SGHVS and CDR2 FNYEAQ. V trimming: 5 bases; J trimming: 0 bases; junction bases outside the gene matches: 10. The DNA for the CDR3 is TGTGCCAGCAGCCCCAGGACTAGCCGGCATAGCACAGATACGCAGTATTTT. Amino acids: CASSPRTSRHSTDTQYF.

This chain joins TRBV18 and TRBJ2-6; TRBD1 might be the D (6 bases). The CDR3 totals 18 residues. CDR1 and CDR2 from the germline V gene are KGHSH and LQKENI. The ends were cut back, 3 bases at V and 0 bases at J, with 15 bases in the middle. Written as DNA, the CDR3 is TGTGCCAGCTCACCTAGACGGGCAGGGGACTCTGGGGCCAACGTCCTGACTTTC. It is translated as CASSPRRAGDSGANVLTF.

This clone appeared a few times. The V call is TRBV30, the J call TRBJ1-1; 7 nucleotides match TRBD1. This CDR3 spans 15 amino acids. V gave up 3 bases and J gave up 9 bases; unmatched junction bases: 16. CDR1 and CDR2 (germline): GTSNPN, SVGIG (reference sequence). The CDR3 reads CAWSDYPGQRVKAFF. CDR3 nucleotide sequence: TGTGCCTGGAGCGACTACCCGGGACAGCGGGTTAAAGCTTTCTTT.

This chain connects TRBV9 to TRBJ2-7; TRBD1 aligns across 8 bases. The CDR3 length is 15 residues. The V and J ends lost 3 bases and 4 bases, in that order; junction bases with no gene match: 9. Germline assignment: CDR1 SGDLS and CDR2 YYNGEE. CDR3 DNA: TGTGCCAGCAGCGCATCACAGGGGGGAGTTTACGAGCAGTACTTC. Amino acid sequence: CASSASQGGVYEQYF.

The chain is built from TRBV19 and TRBJ1-1; no definite D call. This CDR3 spans 12 amino acids. From germline, CDR1 is LNHDA and CDR2 SQIVND (reference sequence). Trimming pared 1 base from V and 7 bases from J, leaving 7 bases between. DNA for the CDR3: TGTGCCAGTAGTATAGGAGGTCATGAAGCTTTCTTT. Its translation is CASSIGGHEAFF.

The V call is TRBV5-1, the J call TRBJ2-5, with 10 positions matching TRBD1. The J segment lost 5 bases and the V segment lost 4 bases, leaving 11 bases of the junction unmatched. CDR1 is SGHRS, CDR2 YFSETQ, per germline. The CDR3 length is 16 residues. CDR3 region: CASSADRGLMKETQYF. For the CDR3, the DNA is TGCGCCAGCAGCGCTGACAGGGGGCTTATGAAGGAGACCCAGTACTTC.

The chain carries TRBV7-2 and TRBJ1-2; D possibly corresponds to TRBD1 (6 bases). V lost 3 bases and J 3 bases, leaving 11 bases between the germline ends. Looked up from germline, CDR1 is SGHTA and CDR2 is FQGNSA. The CDR3 covers 14 residues. DNA for the CDR3: TGTGCCAGCAGCTTGGGGGACAAGGACTATGGCTACACCTTC. It yields the protein CASSLGDKDYGYTF.

This chain uses TRBV27 with TRBJ2-7; perhaps TRBD1 as D (5 bases). The germline gives CDR1 MNHEY, CDR2 SMNVEV (reference sequence). Trimming cost V 0 bases and J 3 bases, with 18 bases left between them. This CDR3 comprises 17 residues. The CDR3 coding sequence is TGTGCCAGCAGTTTATCAGGGGTTGGAATAGTGATCTACGAGCAGTACTTC. As protein: CASSLSGVGIVIYEQYF.

The V gene is TRBV4-1, the J gene TRBJ2-7, with D possibly being TRBD2 (6 bases). The CDR3 loop spans 16 amino acids. Germline lookup yields CDR1 MGHRA and CDR2 YSYEKL. V shed 1 base and J shed 5 bases, with 18 bases lying between them. This CDR3 reads CASSQGLGGSIHEQYF. The CDR3 DNA sequence: TGCGCCAGCAGCCAAGGCCTTGGGGGGTCCATCCACGAGCAGTACTTC.

This sequence joins TRBV5-1 and TRBJ2-1; 9 nucleotides line up with TRBD2. CDR3 length equals 15 residues. V was pared by 0 bases and J by 6 bases, with 4 bases of the junction left unmatched. CDR1 is SGHRS, CDR2 YFSETQ, per germline. For the CDR3, the DNA is TGCGCCAGCAGCTTGGTGTCTAGCGGGGCCAATGAGCAGTTCTTC. Translated, it gives CASSLVSSGANEQFF.

This clone was picked up one time. DNA for the CDR3: TGTGCCAGCAGTTCCGGGACAGGGAAAGCTTTCTTT. Protein product: CASSSGTGKAFF. The chain carries TRBV6-5 and TRBJ1-1; 9 nucleotides line up with TRBD1. CDR3 length: 12 residues. The V gene's germline CDR1 is MNHEY and CDR2 SVGAGI. V lost 4 bases and J lost 9; bases outside the gene matches: 3.

The chain is built from TRBV4-3 and TRBJ2-7, with a possible D match to TRBD1 (6 bases). Deletions cut 4 bases from V and 5 bases from J, with 12 bases between. The CDR3 consists of 13 residues. Germline V gene lookup returns CDR1 LGHNA and CDR2 YSLEER. DNA of the CDR3: TGCGCCAGCAGCCCGACTCAGGGGCACGAGCAGTACTTC. This translates into CASSPTQGHEQYF.

This chain connects TRBV5-6 to TRBJ2-7; 7 nucleotides agree with TRBD1. Trimming at V came to 4 bases and at J to 3 bases, leaving 13 bases not matched to a gene. Germline CDR1 reads SGHDT; CDR2 reads YYEEEE. The CDR3 consists of 16 residues. The CDR3 coding sequence is TGTGCCAGCAGCCTCAACCTTTTGACAGGGAGCTACGAGCAGTACTTC. Translation: CASSLNLLTGSYEQYF.

This clone occurred once. This chain joins TRBV5-4 and TRBJ2-2; 8 bases are shared with TRBD1. V dropped 7 bases and J dropped 3; count of bases not matched to a gene: 11. The germline V gene has CDR1 SGHNT and CDR2 YYREEE (reference sequence). The CDR3 sequence is 16 residues long. The CDR3 sequence is CASARVQGVHTGELFF. The CDR3 DNA follows: TGTGCCAGCGCAAGGGTACAGGGGGTTCACACCGGGGAGCTGTTTTTT.

V gene TRBV5-4 combines with J gene TRBJ2-1; TRBD2 matches 12 bases. CDR1 and CDR2 (germline): SGHNT, YYREEE (reference sequence). CDR3 length: 15 amino acids. Trimming cost V 3 bases and J 4 bases; bases outside gene matches: 2. The CDR3 loop reads CASSSGTSGYNEQFF. In nucleotides, the CDR3 is TGTGCCAGCAGCTCCGGGACTAGCGGGTACAATGAGCAGTTCTTC.

This chain uses TRBV4-3 with TRBJ2-5; no firm D call. CDR1 is LGHNA, CDR2 YSLEER, per germline. The CDR3 is 12 residues long. Trimming cost V 0 bases and J 8 bases, with 7 bases left between them. The CDR3 region is CASSQDTSTQYF. The DNA for the CDR3 is TGCGCCAGCAGCCAAGATACGAGTACCCAGTACTTC.